This T cell receptor beta chain was found in a study of T cell repertoires in cytomegalovirus infection. Each CDR3 protein is one row after TCRdb ran MiXCR on the reads. The sample holds more than 650,000 distinct CDR3 sequences, less than 40% seen once. V lost 5 bases to trimming and J lost 2 bases; unmatched junction nucleotides: 15. Germline lookup yields CDR1 SGHAT and CDR2 FQNNGV. CDR3 length: 17 residues. As concerns this clonotype: Without the conserved terminal phenylalanine or tryptophan, this CDR3 likely stems from a read error.

The TCR sequence derives from a human donor in good health (CMV status not recorded). Some clones in this sample may be carry-over from other donors' samples. The sample was PBMCs. V and J are TRBV11-2 and TRBJ2-7, with 7 positions matching TRBD2. The CDR3 DNA sequence: TGTGCCAGCAGCCTACACGTGGGAGCGGGAACCCCCTACGAGCAGTACTTA. This sequence encodes CASSLHVGAGTPYEQYL.